The 12 T cell receptor beta chains below come from one sample, sequenced in a study of response to subunit inactivated influenza vaccine. TCRdb processed the RT-PCR reads anew with MiXCR; each CDR3 protein has one entry. The data contain approximately 500,000 distinct CDR3 sequences, roughly 13% of them singletons. The material was PBMCs from blood, obtained 35 to 45 days after vaccination. The receptors were gathered from a man aged 50-60 years who received an inactivated influenza vaccine.

This sequence joins TRBV7-2 and TRBJ2-5; D is possibly TRBD1 or TRBD2 (6 bases each). The germline V gene has CDR1 SGHTA and CDR2 FQGNSA. Between the trimmed V and J ends, which lost 5 bases and 5 bases, there was a span of 15 bases. This CDR3 region has 14 residues. The CDR3 bases are TGTGCCAGCAGCCAGAACGGGGGCGCGGAGACCCAGTACTTC. Amino acid sequence: CASSQNGGAETQYF.

This chain uses TRBV20-1 with TRBJ1-1; a weak D match, TRBD1 (5 bases). The CDR3 runs 12 residues. V was clipped by 6 bases and J by 10 bases, with 18 bases between them. Germline lookup yields CDR1 DFQATT and CDR2 SNEGSKA (reference sequence). The CDR3 sequence is CSALPGRMAAFF. DNA for the CDR3: TGCAGTGCCCTACCGGGACGAATGGCAGCTTTCTTT.

The V call is TRBV7-2, the J call TRBJ2-1, with 9 bases lining up with TRBD2. The germline CDR1 and CDR2 sequences are SGHTA and FQGNSA. V lost 4 bases and J lost 5; bases outside the gene matches: 6. The CDR3 spans 15 residues. DNA for the CDR3: TGTGCCAGCAGCTCACAGACTAGCGGCCACAATGAGCAGTTCTTC. Translated: CASSSQTSGHNEQFF.

This clonotype was seen ten or more times. The chain couples TRBV12-3 or TRBV12-4 to TRBJ1-2, with a weak D call TRBD1 (6 bases). This CDR3 is built from 16 residues. The V end was cut by 3 bases, the J end by 4 bases, with 18 bases between. The CDR3 bases are TGTGCCAGCAGTTTGACGAACAGGGCGGGTACCTATGGCTACACCTTC. Translated, it gives CASSLTNRAGTYGYTF.

There are a few counts of this clonotype. The V and J genes are TRBV6-2 or TRBV6-3 and TRBJ2-7, with TRBD2 as a possible D gene (7 bases). Germline CDR1 reads MNHEY; CDR2 reads SVGEGT. The CDR3 has 15 residues. Trimming removed 4 bases at V and 4 bases at J, with 17 bases between. CDR3 residues: CASSSTGLVRYEQYF. CDR3 DNA: TGTGCCAGCAGTTCGACAGGACTAGTGAGGTACGAGCAGTACTTC.

The table lists this clonotype with a few counts. The chain has TRBV6-2 or TRBV6-3 and TRBJ2-2, with D uncertain. Per germline, CDR1 MNHEY and CDR2 SVGEGT. The CDR3 sequence is 13 residues long. V gave up 2 bases and J gave up 6 bases, with 7 bases separating them. CDR3 sequence: CASSYGVPGELFF. CDR3 nucleotide sequence: TGTGCCAGCAGTTACGGGGTCCCCGGGGAGCTGTTTTTT.

V and J are TRBV7-6 and TRBJ2-1; D gene ambiguous. V shed 5 bases and J shed 15 bases, with 17 bases lying between them. The CDR3 loop spans 12 amino acids. Germline CDR1 is SGHVS and CDR2 is FNYEAQ. The chain's CDR3 is CASSAPDGFRFF. CDR3 DNA: TGTGCCAGCAGCGCTCCGGACGGGTTTCGGTTCTTC. The full variable domain, in which reference TRBV7-6 and TRBJ2-1 provide the parts outside the CDR3, is GAGVSQSPRYKVTKRGQDVALRCDPISGHVSLYWYRQALGQGPEFLTYFNYEAQQDKSGLPNDRFSAERPEGSISTLTIQRTEQRDSAMYRCASSAPDGFRFFGPGTRLTVL.

This clonotype was seen a few times. The chain has TRBV21-1 and TRBJ2-7. TRBV21-1 is a recognized pseudogene. This CDR3 is 15 amino acids long. CDR3 coding DNA: TGTGCCAGCAGCACACTACTTTCGACCTGCCGGAAGCAGTACTTC. Translation gives CASSTLLSTCRKQYF.

This chain connects TRBV4-2 to TRBJ2-5; weak D call: TRBD1 (6 bases). This CDR3 spans 15 amino acids. Germline assignment: CDR1 LGHNA and CDR2 YNFKEQ. The V gene lost 1 base and the J gene lost 3 bases, with 12 bases spanning the gap. The CDR3 DNA reads as TGTGCCAGCAGCCAAGGTGGGGCAGGGGAAGAGACCCAGTACTTC. This translates into CASSQGGAGEETQYF.

The V gene is TRBV6-2 or TRBV6-3, the J gene TRBJ2-7; no reliable D call. This CDR3 has 19 amino acids. Germline values: CDR1 MNHEY, CDR2 SVGEGT. Trimming pared 6 bases from V and 2 bases from J, leaving 29 bases between. CDR3 loop: CASSTSRSPRGPTTYEQYF. CDR3 DNA: TGTGCCAGCAGCACATCCCGCTCCCCCCGCGGCCCTACGACCTACGAGCAGTACTTC.

This clonotype was counted many times. The rearrangement links TRBV7-9 to TRBJ1-1; D gene uncertain. Germline assignment: CDR1 SEHNR and CDR2 FQNEAQ (reference sequence). There are 14 residues in the CDR3. V lost 3 bases to trimming and J lost 2 bases, with 10 bases between them. For the CDR3, the DNA is TGTGCCAGCAGCTTCCCCGGACCCAACACTGAAGCTTTCTTT. Translated: CASSFPGPNTEAFF.

The gene calls are TRBV5-1 and TRBJ2-2, with D hard to call. Trimming cost V 0 bases and J 0 bases, with 9 bases left between them. Germline CDR1 reads SGHRS; CDR2 reads YFSETQ. The CDR3 length is 16 residues. The CDR3 spells CASSLVRLTNTGELFF. CDR3 nucleotide sequence: TGCGCCAGCAGCTTGGTCAGGCTAACGAACACCGGGGAGCTGTTTTTT.